This T cell receptor (beta chain) was documented in a study of identical twins. One entry per CDR3 protein, called by TCRdb with MiXCR from the 5' RACE reads. The table records 200,000 to 250,000 distinct CDR3 sequences, roughly 13% of them present only once. This clonotype was counted between two and nine times. Its target is not known. The CDR3 has 15 residues. Unmatched junction bases numbered 8, after V lost 6 bases and J lost 4 bases. CDR1 and CDR2 from the germline V gene are MNHNS and SASEGT. The study, taken as a whole, reports: The analysis was cross-sectional rather than longitudinal within donors.

The V gene is TRBV6-1, the J gene TRBJ2-3; 9 bases are shared with TRBD2. The receptor was isolated from a woman under 30 in good health. The sequencing input was memory (CD45RO+) T cells sorted from blood. The CDR3 is CASRLLAGGADTQYF. In DNA form, the CDR3 reads TGTGCCAGCAGGCTACTAGCGGGTGGCGCAGATACGCAGTATTTT.